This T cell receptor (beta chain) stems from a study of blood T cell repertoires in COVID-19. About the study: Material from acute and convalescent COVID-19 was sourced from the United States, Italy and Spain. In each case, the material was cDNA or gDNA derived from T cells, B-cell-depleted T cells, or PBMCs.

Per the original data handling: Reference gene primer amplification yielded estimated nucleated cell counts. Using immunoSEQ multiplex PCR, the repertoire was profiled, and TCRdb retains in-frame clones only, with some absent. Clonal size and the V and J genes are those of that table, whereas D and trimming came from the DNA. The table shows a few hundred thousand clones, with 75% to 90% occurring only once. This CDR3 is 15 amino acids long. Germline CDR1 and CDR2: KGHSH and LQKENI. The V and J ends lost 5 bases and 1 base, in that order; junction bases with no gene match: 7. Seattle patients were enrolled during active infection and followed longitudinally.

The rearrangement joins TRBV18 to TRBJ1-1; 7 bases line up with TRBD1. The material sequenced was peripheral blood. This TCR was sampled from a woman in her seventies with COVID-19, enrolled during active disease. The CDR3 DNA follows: TGTGCCAGCTCATCCCAGGGGGGTTCGAACACTGAAGCTTTCTTT. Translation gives CASSSQGGSNTEAFF.